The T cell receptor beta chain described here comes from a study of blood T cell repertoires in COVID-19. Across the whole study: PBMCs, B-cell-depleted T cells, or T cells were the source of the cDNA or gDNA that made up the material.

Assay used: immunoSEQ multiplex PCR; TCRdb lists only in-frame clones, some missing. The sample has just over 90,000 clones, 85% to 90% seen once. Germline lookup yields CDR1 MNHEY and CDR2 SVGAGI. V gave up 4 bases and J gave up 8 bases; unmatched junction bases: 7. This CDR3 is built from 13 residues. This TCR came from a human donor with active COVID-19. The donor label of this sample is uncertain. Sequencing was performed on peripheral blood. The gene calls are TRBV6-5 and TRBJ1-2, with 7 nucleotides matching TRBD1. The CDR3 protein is CASSLQGRGGYTF. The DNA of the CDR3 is TGTGCCAGCAGTTTACAGGGGCGCGGGGGCTACACCTTC.